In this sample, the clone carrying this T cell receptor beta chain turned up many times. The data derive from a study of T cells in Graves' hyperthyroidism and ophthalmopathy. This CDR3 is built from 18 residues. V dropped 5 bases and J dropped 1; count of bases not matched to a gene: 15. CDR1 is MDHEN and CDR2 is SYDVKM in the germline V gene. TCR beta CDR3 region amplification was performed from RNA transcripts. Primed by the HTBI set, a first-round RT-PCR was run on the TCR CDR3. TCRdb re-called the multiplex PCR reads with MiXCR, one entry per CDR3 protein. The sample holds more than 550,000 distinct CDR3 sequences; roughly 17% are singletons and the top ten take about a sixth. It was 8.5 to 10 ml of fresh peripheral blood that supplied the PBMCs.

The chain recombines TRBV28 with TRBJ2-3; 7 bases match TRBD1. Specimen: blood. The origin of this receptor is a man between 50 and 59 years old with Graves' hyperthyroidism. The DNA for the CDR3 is TGTGCCAGCAGTACCGGACAGGTCCCCCGGCCGGGCACAGATACGCAGTATTTT. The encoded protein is CASSTGQVPRPGTDTQYF.